These T cell receptor beta chains were read from a single sample in a study of cytomegalovirus exposure and HLA in healthy donors. The data were produced by immunoSEQ multiplex PCR, yet TCRdb's version contains in-frame clones alone and is incomplete. The data hold some 170,000 clones, with nearly 90% observed a single time. The sequenced sample was PBMCs. These receptors were taken from a woman younger than 35 in good health and CMV-seropositive. The CDR3 runs from the conserved cysteine through the conserved F or W. Each record gives: V gene, J gene, D gene, clone size, CDR3 protein, CDR3 DNA. D genes are given only for firm matches. Not all rows give a size; the values are once, few, many and, for expanded clones, a class.

TRBV2	TRBJ2-7	TRBD2	once	CASSEAWPSGNYEQYF	TGTGCCAGCAGTGAAGCGTGGCCTAGCGGGAACTACGAGCAGTACTTC
TRBV6-1	TRBJ2-3	NA	NA	CASSDKPTTQYF	TGTGCCAGCAGTGATAAGCCTACTACGCAGTATTTT
TRBV28	TRBJ1-5	TRBD1	NA	CASSSKPRTGRRNQPQHF	TGTGCCAGCAGCTCAAAACCCAGGACAGGGAGGAGGAATCAGCCCCAGCATTTT
TRBV4-1	TRBJ2-3	TRBD2	NA	CASSQVAGGTDTQYF	TGCGCCAGCAGCCAAGTCGCGGGAGGAACAGATACGCAGTATTTT
TRBV4-1	TRBJ2-7	TRBD1	NA	CASSQDRAGGLSEQYF	TGCGCCAGCAGCCAAGATCGGGCAGGGGGCCTCTCCGAGCAGTACTTC
TRBV7-9	TRBJ1-2	NA	NA	CASSPGAGLYGYTF	TGTGCCAGCAGCCCAGGGGCAGGGCTCTATGGCTACACCTTC
TRBV18	TRBJ1-5	NA	NA	CASSAMGGNQPQHF	TGTGCCAGCTCAGCTATGGGGGGAAATCAGCCCCAGCATTTT
TRBV5-6	TRBJ1-2	TRBD1	NA	CASSSDRGLGGYTF	TGTGCCAGCAGCTCGGACAGGGGGCTGGGTGGCTACACCTTC
TRBV5-1	TRBJ2-7	TRBD2	NA	CASRTGTSGRAEYEQYF	TGCGCCAGCAGGACCGGGACTAGCGGGAGGGCCGAGTACGAGCAGTACTTC
TRBV11-3	TRBJ2-7	NA	NA	CASSPGGRPYEQYF	TGTGCCAGCAGCCCTGGGGGCAGACCCTACGAGCAGTACTTC
TRBV2	TRBJ1-3	NA	once	CASSLEGFYLFPSGNTIYF	TGTGCCAGCAGCCTAGAGGGTTTTTATTTATTCCCCTCTGGAAACACCATATATTTT
TRBV11-2	TRBJ2-1	TRBD2	NA	CASSISSGSGNEQFF	TGTGCCAGCAGCATCTCTAGCGGGAGCGGAAATGAGCAGTTCTTC
TRBV6-5	TRBJ2-7	TRBD1	NA	CASSRTGGPYEQYF	TGTGCCAGCAGTAGAACAGGGGGCCCCTACGAGCAGTACTTC
TRBV28	TRBJ2-7	TRBD2	NA	CASSSPGRVPFSYEQYF	TGTGCCAGCAGTTCTCCCGGGAGGGTCCCGTTCTCCTACGAGCAGTACTTC
TRBV11-2	TRBJ1-1	NA	once	CASSLDHLTEAFF	TGTGCCAGCAGCTTAGATCATCTAACTGAAGCTTTCTTT